This is a list of T cell receptor beta chains from one sample in a study of blood T cell repertoires in COVID-19. Profiling relied on immunoSEQ multiplex PCR, and the TCRdb table lists in-frame clones only, not all of them. The sample shows about 80,000 clones, approximately 85% of them seen only once. Sequencing was performed on peripheral blood. These receptors were obtained from a man in his fifties with COVID-19, enrolled during active disease. The CDR3 runs from the conserved cysteine through the conserved F or W. The order of the fields is clone size, J gene, D gene, V gene, CDR3 protein, CDR3 DNA. D genes are given only for firm matches. Clone size is given for some rows only: seen once, a few or many times, or a class if the clone is expanded.

once	TRBJ1-6	TRBD1	TRBV2	CASRPDRGSNSPLHF	TGTGCCAGCCGCCCAGACAGGGGATCTAATTCACCCCTCCACTTT
NA	TRBJ1-6	NA	TRBV7-2	CASSLRGAGNSPLHF	TGTGCCAGCAGCCTCCGGGGGGCTGGTAATTCACCCCTCCACTTT
NA	TRBJ2-2	TRBD2	TRBV9	CASSVGLAGGPRVTGELFF	TGTGCCAGCAGCGTAGGACTAGCGGGAGGTCCGCGGGTGACCGGGGAGCTGTTTTTT
NA	TRBJ1-5	TRBD1	TRBV30	CAWRGQGMGQPQHF	TGTGCCTGGAGAGGACAGGGTATGGGTCAGCCCCAGCATTTT
NA	TRBJ2-7	TRBD1	TRBV5-1	CASSWGQGPYEQYF	TGCGCCAGCAGCTGGGGACAGGGCCCCTACGAGCAGTACTTC
NA	TRBJ2-5	NA	TRBV6-2/TRBV6-3	CASSLGSSGETQYF	TGTGCCAGCAGCCTCGGGTCCAGCGGGGAGACCCAGTACTTC
NA	TRBJ2-3	NA	TRBV10-1	CASGSSTDTQYF	TGCGCCAGCGGGAGTAGCACAGATACGCAGTATTTT
NA	TRBJ2-3	NA	TRBV11-3	CASSLNRLDTQYF	TGTGCCAGCAGCTTAAACCGACTAGATACGCAGTATTTT
NA	TRBJ2-7	NA	TRBV11-2	CASSLDRGVYEQYF	TGTGCCAGCAGCTTAGACAGGGGCGTGTACGAGCAGTACTTC
NA	TRBJ1-2	NA	TRBV7-9	CASSLRGWGGYTF	TGTGCCAGCAGCTTAAGGGGGTGGGGCGGCTACACCTTC
few	TRBJ2-7	TRBD1	TRBV7-2	CASSVDRAAYEQYF	TGTGCCAGCAGCGTGGACAGGGCAGCCTACGAGCAGTACTTC
NA	TRBJ2-7	NA	TRBV25-1	CASSDTGEQYF	TGTGCCAGCAGTGATACAGGCGAGCAGTACTTC
NA	TRBJ2-3	TRBD2	TRBV4-3	CASRASGSLADTQYF	TGCGCCAGCAGGGCTAGCGGGAGCTTGGCAGATACGCAGTATTTT
NA	TRBJ2-2	NA	TRBV6-2/TRBV6-3	CASSYPDLRGGTGELFF	TGTGCCAGCAGTTACCCGGATCTGCGCGGAGGAACCGGGGAGCTGTTTTTT
NA	TRBJ2-3	TRBD1	TRBV9	CASSVVGQGFTDTQYF	TGTGCCAGCAGCGTAGTTGGACAGGGCTTCACAGATACGCAGTATTTT
NA	TRBJ2-1	NA	TRBV5-1	CASSGGARSYNEQFF	TGCGCCAGCAGTGGGGGCGCCCGCTCCTACAATGAGCAGTTCTTC
NA	TRBJ2-1	TRBD1	TRBV6-6	CASSYDRGGDEQFF	TGTGCCAGCAGCTACGACAGGGGAGGTGATGAGCAGTTCTTC
NA	TRBJ1-2	TRBD1	TRBV18	CASSPAGQVNYGYTF	TGTGCCAGCTCACCGGCCGGACAGGTCAACTATGGCTACACCTTC
NA	TRBJ2-5	TRBD2	TRBV3-1/TRBV3-2	CASSQDIQREFQETQYF	TGTGCCAGCAGCCAAGATATCCAGCGGGAGTTCCAAGAGACCCAGTACTTC
NA	TRBJ1-1	TRBD1	TRBV30	CAWSAKGANTEAFF	TGTGCCTGGAGTGCTAAGGGGGCCAACACTGAAGCTTTCTTT
NA	TRBJ2-7	TRBD1	TRBV2	CASSFFGQGYEQYF	TGTGCCAGCAGTTTTTTCGGACAGGGCTACGAGCAGTACTTC
NA	TRBJ1-6	NA	TRBV20-1	CSASPGLDNSPLHF	TGCAGTGCTAGTCCGGGACTAGATAATTCACCCCTCCACTTT
NA	TRBJ2-2	NA	TRBV5-4	CASSLSGRAGELFF	TGTGCCAGCAGCTTGTCCGGGAGAGCCGGGGAGCTGTTTTTT
few	TRBJ1-2	NA	TRBV9	CASSAGGGPGYTF	TGTGCCAGCAGCGCCGGGGGGGGCCCTGGCTACACCTTC
few	TRBJ1-6	NA	TRBV5-6	CASSFRRGRYNSPLHF	TGTGCCAGCAGCTTCCGAAGGGGAAGGTATAATTCACCCCTCCACTTT
NA	TRBJ2-1	NA	TRBV3-1/TRBV3-2	CASSPGIGNEQFF	TGTGCCAGCAGCCCCGGGATCGGCAATGAGCAGTTCTTC
NA	TRBJ2-2	NA	TRBV7-2	CASSQKGGENTGELFF	TGTGCCAGCAGCCAAAAAGGGGGGGAGAACACCGGGGAGCTGTTTTTT
NA	TRBJ1-2	TRBD1	TRBV27	CASSRLGTGTTGYTF	TGTGCCAGCAGTAGACTCGGGACAGGGACTACTGGCTACACCTTC
NA	TRBJ2-6	NA	TRBV5-6	CASSPVLSGANVLTF	TGTGCCAGCAGCCCCGTCTTATCTGGGGCCAACGTCCTGACTTTC
NA	TRBJ2-2	NA	TRBV24-1	CATDSGLNTGELFF	TGTGCCACCGATAGCGGTTTAAACACCGGGGAGCTGTTTTTT
NA	TRBJ1-3	NA	TRBV19	CASSTQQGSGNTIYF	TGTGCCAGTAGTACCCAACAGGGATCTGGAAACACCATATATTTT
NA	TRBJ1-2	TRBD1	TRBV19	CASRRDRASYGYTF	TGTGCCAGTAGACGGGACAGGGCGTCCTATGGCTACACCTTC
NA	TRBJ2-7	TRBD2	TRBV30	CALEREGLVEQYF	TGTGCCCTTGAGCGGGAGGGCCTAGTCGAGCAGTACTTC
NA	TRBJ2-1	TRBD2	TRBV29-1	CSLDLAGGSYNEQFF	TGCAGCTTGGATTTAGCGGGTGGCTCCTACAATGAGCAGTTCTTC
few	TRBJ1-2	TRBD1	TRBV25-1	CASMDRGRNGYTF	TGTGCCAGCATGGACAGGGGGAGGAATGGCTACACCTTC